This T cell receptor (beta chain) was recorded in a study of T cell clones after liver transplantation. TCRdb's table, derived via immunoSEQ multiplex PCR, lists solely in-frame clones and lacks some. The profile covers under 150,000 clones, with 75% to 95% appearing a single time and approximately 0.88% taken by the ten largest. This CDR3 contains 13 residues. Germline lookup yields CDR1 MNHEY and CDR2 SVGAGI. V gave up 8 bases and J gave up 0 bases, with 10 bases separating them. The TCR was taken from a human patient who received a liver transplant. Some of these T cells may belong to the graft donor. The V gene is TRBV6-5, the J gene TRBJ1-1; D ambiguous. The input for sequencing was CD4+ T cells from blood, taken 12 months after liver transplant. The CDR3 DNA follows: TGTGCCAGCGCCGGGCTACTGAACACTGAAGCTTTCTTT. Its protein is CASAGLLNTEAFF.